Listed below are T cell receptor beta chains from one sample, sequenced in a study of identical twins' blood T cells. One entry per CDR3 protein results from TCRdb running MiXCR on the 5' RACE reads. The sample contains 350,000 to 400,000 distinct CDR3 sequences, under 30% of which appear only once. Sequenced material: PBMCs. These receptor sequences come from a woman aged 18 to 55 in good health. Both conserved end residues are part of each CDR3. The D gene is left open where the match is weak. Clone size is not always given. Where it is, it says once, few, many or a class for expanded clones.

abundance | j_gene | len | d_gene | v_gene | CDR3nt | CDR3aa
NA | TRBJ1-1 | 15 | TRBD1 | TRBV20-1 | TGCAGTGCTAGACCATCAACAGGGGGGGGCACTGAAGCTTTCTTT | CSARPSTGGGTEAFF
NA | TRBJ1-3 | 15 | NA | TRBV7-2 | TGTGCCAGCAGCCGAATGGACTTCTCTGGAAACACCATATATTTT | CASSRMDFSGNTIYF
NA | TRBJ1-5 | 15 | NA | TRBV20-1 | TGCAGTGCCACGAAACGGGCGGCCTTCGATCAGCCCCAGCATTTT | CSATKRAAFDQPQHF
NA | TRBJ2-1 | 14 | NA | TRBV5-1 | TGCGCCAGCAGCTTGGACGGGAACGGCGATGAGCAGTTCTTC | CASSLDGNGDEQFF
few | TRBJ1-6 | 13 | NA | TRBV20-1 | TGCAGTGCTGCGGTTGTCAACAATTCACCCCTCCACTTT | CSAAVVNNSPLHF
NA | TRBJ1-4 | 11 | NA | TRBV12-5 | TGTGCTCTCGTCCATAATGAAAAACTGTTTTTT | CALVHNEKLFF
NA | TRBJ1-5 | 14 | NA | TRBV11-2 | TGTGCCAGCAGCTTAGCAGGAGTAAATCAGCCCCAGCATTTT | CASSLAGVNQPQHF
few | TRBJ2-3 | 11 | NA | TRBV20-1 | TGCAGTGGAAACGAGGGAGATACGCAGTATTTT | CSGNEGDTQYF
NA | TRBJ1-1 | 14 | NA | TRBV11-2 | TGTGCCAGCAGCTCCCGAATCACGAAGACTGAAGCTTTCTTT | CASSSRITKTEAFF
NA | TRBJ2-7 | 12 | NA | TRBV20-1 | TGCAGTGCTAGGCGGGATGCCTACGAGCAGTACTTC | CSARRDAYEQYF
NA | TRBJ1-2 | 13 | TRBD1 | TRBV20-1 | TGCAGTGCCAGGACAGGGCCGAACTATGGCTACACCTTC | CSARTGPNYGYTF
few | TRBJ1-2 | 13 | NA | TRBV5-5 | TGTGCCAGCAGCTTGACCGAACCCTATGGCTACACCTTC | CASSLTEPYGYTF
NA | TRBJ2-5 | 15 | NA | TRBV5-1 | TGCGCCAGCAGCTTGGAAGCGGGCTTTCCGGAGACCCAGTACTTC | CASSLEAGFPETQYF
many | TRBJ1-5 | 15 | NA | TRBV28 | TGTGCCAGCAGTTTAAAGGGGTCAGCACCCCAGCCCCAGCATTTT | CASSLKGSAPQPQHF
NA | TRBJ1-1 | 14 | NA | TRBV9 | TGTGCCAGCAGCGCAGGGGCTTGGAACACTGAAGCTTTCTTT | CASSAGAWNTEAFF
NA | TRBJ2-1 | 14 | NA | TRBV5-1 | TGCGCCAGCAGCTTGGCGATTTCGTACAATGAGCAGTTCTTC | CASSLAISYNEQFF
NA | TRBJ1-6 | 15 | TRBD1 | TRBV9 | TGTGCCAGCAGCGACGCGGGACAGGCGAATTCATCCCTCCACTTT | CASSDAGQANSSLHF